Here is one T cell receptor beta chain with its context. Before the COVID-19 pandemic, during about 2010-2018, CD4+ T cells were taken from unexposed donors. This sample stems from a study of CD4 T cells in relation to SARS-CoV-2 and coronaviruses. Using immunoSEQ multiplex PCR, the repertoire was profiled, and TCRdb retains in-frame clones only, with some absent. Of tens of thousands of clones listed, approximately 94% are singletons. The V gene lost 5 bases and the J gene lost 3 bases, with 12 bases spanning the gap. This CDR3 is built from 14 residues. Germline V gene lookup returns CDR1 MNHEY and CDR2 SVGAGI.

This chain connects TRBV6-5 to TRBJ2-3; a possible D gene is TRBD2 (7 bases). Material for sequencing was naive CD4+ T cells from PBMCs. Subset specified: naive CD4+ T cells isolated by negative enrichment. The TCR sequence derives from a human donor in good health. For the CDR3, the DNA is TGTGCCAGCAGTCTGGGGGGGCGGACAGATACGCAGTATTTT. It translates to CASSLGGRTDTQYF.